This note documents a single T cell receptor beta chain sequence. What it binds is not known. These data are taken from a study of identical twins. TCRdb processed the 5' RACE reads anew with MiXCR; each CDR3 protein has one entry. The table lists some 730,000 distinct CDR3 sequences, 15% to 20% of them singletons, with approximately 14% in the top ten. Study-wide results and caveats: Partial confounding of zero-insertion analyses by invariant MAIT and iNKT cells was possible.

A further study also used this sample, focusing on T cells expressing NK-cell markers.

The specimen was PBMCs. This sequence originates from a woman under 30 in good health.

The CDR3 nucleotides are TGTGCCAGCCTGACTAGCGGGCTCTCCTACAATGAGCAGTTCTTC. Protein sequence: CASLTSGLSYNEQFF. The rearrangement joins TRBV10-3 to TRBJ2-1, with TRBD2 matching over 10 bases. Germline values: CDR1 ENHRY, CDR2 SYGVKD. The CDR3 consists of 15 residues. Trimming at V came to 10 bases and at J to 0 bases, leaving 6 bases not matched to a gene.